These 19 T cell receptor beta chains share one sample of origin, sequenced in a study of T cells in Graves' hyperthyroidism and ophthalmopathy. TCR beta CDR3 region amplification was performed from RNA transcripts. Primed by the HTBI set, a first-round RT-PCR was run on the TCR CDR3. One entry per CDR3 protein, called by TCRdb with MiXCR from the multiplex PCR reads. The sample includes 400,000 or so distinct CDR3 sequences, 14% of them seen just once. The sample comprised blood. Receptors originate from a woman under 40 with Graves' ophthalmopathy.

This clonotype was counted many times. The V and J genes are TRBV7-6 and TRBJ2-5; 13 bases map to TRBD2. Germline V gene sequence: CDR1 SGHVS, CDR2 FNYEAQ. CDR3 length equals 16 residues. V lost 5 bases to trimming and J lost 3 bases; unmatched junction nucleotides: 6. The CDR3 reads CASSPQGLAGKETQYF. The DNA for the CDR3 is TGTGCCAGCAGCCCCCAGGGACTAGCGGGGAAAGAGACCCAGTACTTC.

This clonotype came up many times. This chain joins TRBV6-1 and TRBJ1-2, with TRBD1 matching 8 bases. Germline V gene data show CDR1 as MNHNS and CDR2 as SASEGT. Losses at the gene ends were 7 bases for V and 5 bases for J; bases not matched to a gene: 12. The CDR3 spans 15 residues. The CDR3 region is CASTQTGTGPYGYTF. Written as DNA, the CDR3 is TGTGCCAGCACCCAGACCGGGACAGGCCCTTATGGCTACACCTTC.

The chain has TRBV14 and TRBJ1-3; D perhaps matches TRBD1 (5 bases). The CDR3 has 17 residues. Germline assignment: CDR1 SGHDN and CDR2 FVKESK. V was trimmed by 2 bases and J by 3 bases, leaving 17 bases between them. CDR3 loop: CASSQRAAGTFGNTIYF. The CDR3 nucleotides are TGTGCCAGCAGCCAAAGGGCGGCAGGGACCTTTGGAAACACCATATATTTT.

This clonotype was picked up many times. V gene TRBV6-1 combines with J gene TRBJ2-2; TRBD1 matches 7 bases. Germline loops: CDR1 MNHNS, CDR2 SASEGT. The V and J ends lost 8 bases and 2 bases, in that order; junction bases with no gene match: 8. The CDR3 covers 15 residues. The DNA of the CDR3 is TGTGCCAGCGGCCGGGACAGAGAAAACACCGGGGAGCTGTTTTTT. This encodes CASGRDRENTGELFF.

This chain connects TRBV6-1 to TRBJ2-7; no clear D. In germline, CDR1 is MNHNS, CDR2 SASEGT. Trimming pared 7 bases from V and 3 bases from J, leaving 10 bases between. The CDR3 extends over 12 amino acids. The CDR3 bases are TGTGCCAGCATTGGGTTGGGCTACGAGCAGTACTTC. Translating gives CASIGLGYEQYF.

There are many counts of this clonotype. V usage is TRBV20-1 and J usage is TRBJ1-6; D is perhaps TRBD1 (5 bases). V shed 3 bases and J shed 11 bases, with 17 bases lying between them. The CDR3 length is 14 residues. Germline lookup yields CDR1 DFQATT and CDR2 SNEGSKA (reference sequence). CDR3 residues: CSASLVGRPPPLHF. The CDR3 DNA reads as TGCAGTGCTAGCCTCGTGGGGCGACCTCCACCCCTCCACTTT.

In its sample, this clonotype was seen a few times. V gene TRBV12-3 or TRBV12-4 combines with J gene TRBJ2-1; 15 positions agree with TRBD2. Germline trimming cut 5 bases from V and 14 bases from J; bases unmatched to any gene: 10. The CDR3 is made up of 15 amino acids. The CDR3 protein is CASSAGLAGGPGKFF. CDR3 DNA: TGTGCCAGCAGTGCGGGACTAGCGGGGGGCCCAGGGAAGTTCTTC.

This clonotype was detected ten times or more. The chain uses TRBV5-1 and TRBJ1-1; D is perhaps TRBD1 (6 bases). Germline V gives CDR1 SGHRS, CDR2 YFSETQ. V was pared by 4 bases and J by 5 bases, with 15 bases between. This CDR3 has 14 residues. The CDR3 is CASSAIWTETEAFF. The CDR3 DNA reads as TGCGCCAGCAGCGCTATCTGGACAGAAACTGAAGCTTTCTTT.

The chain uses TRBV29-1 and TRBJ1-6; D remains unclear. This CDR3 is 13 amino acids long. Germline CDR1 reads SQVTM; CDR2 reads ANQGSEA. V dropped 4 bases and J dropped 5 bases, with 9 bases sitting between them. The CDR3 coding sequence is TGCAGCGTTGGCAGAGGCAATAATTCACCCCTCCACTTT. The encoded protein is CSVGRGNNSPLHF.

V gene TRBV24-1 combines with J gene TRBJ1-1; 12 bases are shared with TRBD1. The V gene end was trimmed by 9 bases and the J gene end by 2 bases; junction bases not matched to a gene: 3. The CDR3 has 14 residues. Germline-derived CDR1 and CDR2 are KGHDR and SFDVKD. CDR3 sequence reads: CATRDRGLNTEAFF. As DNA, the CDR3 is TGTGCCACCCGGGACAGGGGGCTTAACACTGAAGCTTTCTTT.

The V and J genes are TRBV20-1 and TRBJ2-3; D remains unclear. Germline CDR1 reads DFQATT; CDR2 reads SNEGSKA (reference sequence). The ends were cut back, 3 bases at V and 3 bases at J, with 4 bases in the middle. The CDR3 runs to 11 residues. This CDR3 is CSARRTDTQYF. In nucleotides, the CDR3 is TGCAGTGCTAGGCGGACAGATACGCAGTATTTT.

This clonotype was seen many times. The rearrangement uses TRBV7-2 and TRBJ1-1, with D possibly TRBD1 on 6 matching bases. Germline CDR1 reads SGHTA; CDR2 reads FQGNSA. V dropped 7 bases and J dropped 1 base, with 19 bases sitting between them. This CDR3 has 16 residues. The CDR3, as DNA: TGTGCCAGCACCCCCCGAGGGGGGGCAGGGAACACTGAAGCTTTCTTT. It encodes CASTPRGGAGNTEAFF.

This clonotype was seen ten or more times. V and J are TRBV7-9 and TRBJ2-7; D is unclear. The germline V and J ends were trimmed by 3 bases and 1 base, with 4 bases remaining between them. The CDR3 sequence is 12 residues long. The V gene's germline CDR1 is SEHNR and CDR2 FQNEAQ (reference sequence). The CDR3 DNA is TGTGCCAGCAGCTTGTGGTCCTACGAGCAGTACTTC. Its protein product is CASSLWSYEQYF.

This clonotype has a count of ten or more. This chain's CDR3 is CASSPLGGSSPLHF. The CDR3 DNA is TGTGCCAGCAGTCCCCTGGGAGGCAGCTCACCCCTCCACTTT. The V and J genes are TRBV27 and TRBJ1-6; unclear D gene. Trimming took off 5 bases at V and 10 bases at J, with 15 bases between the two ends. CDR1 and CDR2 from the germline V gene are MNHEY and SMNVEV (reference sequence). CDR3 length: 14 amino acids.

This clonotype was observed many times. The chain carries TRBV6-1 and TRBJ1-5; a possible D gene is TRBD1 (6 bases). There are 15 residues in the CDR3. The V and J ends lost 7 bases and 0 bases respectively, with 13 bases between them. In germline, CDR1 is MNHNS, CDR2 SASEGT. This CDR3 reads CASKTGRNSNQPQHF. In DNA form, the CDR3 reads TGTGCCAGCAAAACAGGGCGGAATAGCAATCAGCCCCAGCATTTT.

V and J are TRBV11-3 and TRBJ2-3; the D gene could be TRBD1 or TRBD2 (6 bases each). CDR1 is SGHNT and CDR2 is YENEEA in the germline V gene. This CDR3 comprises 15 residues. V lost 5 bases, J lost 7 bases, and 19 bases lay in between. The CDR3 nucleotides read TGTGCCAGCAGCACCGGAGGGGGTCTTAAAAATACGCAGTATTTT. Translation gives CASSTGGGLKNTQYF.

With respect to this clonotype: A read error is possible here, since a much larger clone lies one base away. J is TRBJ2-7 and V is TRBV2, with 9 positions matching TRBD1. CDR1 and CDR2 from the germline V gene are SNHLY and FYNNEI. This CDR3 region has 18 residues. CDR3 nucleotides: TGTGCCAACAGTGGAGAGCTAACAGGGGGCTGGCATTCCTACGAGCAGTACTTC. Encoded protein: CANSGELTGGWHSYEQYF. Filled out from reference TRBV2 and TRBJ2-7, the complete variable domain reads EPEVTQTPSHQVTQMGQEVILRCVPISNHLYFYWYRQILGQKVEFLVSFYNNEISEKSEIFDDQFSVERPDGSNFTLKIRSTKLEDSAMYFCANSGELTGGWHSYEQYFGPGTRLTVT.

This clonotype came up a few times. The V and J genes are TRBV20-1 and TRBJ1-1, with 7 positions matching TRBD1. Germline V gene lookup returns CDR1 DFQATT and CDR2 SNEGSKA (reference sequence). The CDR3 is 13 residues long. V lost 6 bases and J lost 3; bases outside the gene matches: 7. The CDR3: CSAITGVDTEAFF. DNA for the CDR3: TGCAGTGCGATCACAGGGGTTGACACTGAAGCTTTCTTT.

The chain recombines TRBV2 with TRBJ1-2; D gene uncertain. Germline CDR1 SNHLY, CDR2 FYNNEI. V lost 6 bases, J lost 6 bases, and 14 bases lay in between. CDR3 size: 13 residues. DNA of the CDR3: TGTGCCAGCAGCCTAGGGTGGAGGGATGGCTACACCTTC. Its translation is CASSLGWRDGYTF.